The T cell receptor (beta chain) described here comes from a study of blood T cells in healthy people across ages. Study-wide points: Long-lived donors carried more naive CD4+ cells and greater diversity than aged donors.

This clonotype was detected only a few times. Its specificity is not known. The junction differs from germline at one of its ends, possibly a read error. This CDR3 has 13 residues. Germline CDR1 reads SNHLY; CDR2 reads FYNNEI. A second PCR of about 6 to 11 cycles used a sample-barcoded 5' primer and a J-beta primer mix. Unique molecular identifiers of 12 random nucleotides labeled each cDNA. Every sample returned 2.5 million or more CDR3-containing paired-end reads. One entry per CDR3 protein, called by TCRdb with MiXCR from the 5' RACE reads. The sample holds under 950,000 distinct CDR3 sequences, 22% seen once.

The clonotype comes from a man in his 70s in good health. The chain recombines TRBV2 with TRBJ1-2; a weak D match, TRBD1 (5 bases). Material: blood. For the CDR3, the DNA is TGTGCCAGCAGTGAAAGGGGTCGTTCAGGGTACGGCTTC. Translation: CASSERGRSGYGF.